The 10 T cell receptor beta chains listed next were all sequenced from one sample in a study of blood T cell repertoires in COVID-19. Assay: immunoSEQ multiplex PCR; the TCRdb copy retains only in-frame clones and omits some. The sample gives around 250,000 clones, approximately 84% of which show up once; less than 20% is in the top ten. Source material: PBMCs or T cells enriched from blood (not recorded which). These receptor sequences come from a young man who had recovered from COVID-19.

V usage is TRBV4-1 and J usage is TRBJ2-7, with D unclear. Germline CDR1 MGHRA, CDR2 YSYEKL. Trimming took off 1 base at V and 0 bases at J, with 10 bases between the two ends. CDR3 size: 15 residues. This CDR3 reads CASSQVSIDSYEQYF. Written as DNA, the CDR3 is TGCGCCAGCAGCCAAGTGTCTATAGACTCCTACGAGCAGTACTTC.

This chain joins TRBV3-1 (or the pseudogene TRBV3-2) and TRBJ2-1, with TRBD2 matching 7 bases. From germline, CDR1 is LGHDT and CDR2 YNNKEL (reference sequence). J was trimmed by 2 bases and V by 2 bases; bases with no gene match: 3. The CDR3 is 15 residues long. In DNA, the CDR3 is TGTGCCAGCAGCCAACCGGGACTAACCTACAATGAGCAGTTCTTC. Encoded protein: CASSQPGLTYNEQFF.

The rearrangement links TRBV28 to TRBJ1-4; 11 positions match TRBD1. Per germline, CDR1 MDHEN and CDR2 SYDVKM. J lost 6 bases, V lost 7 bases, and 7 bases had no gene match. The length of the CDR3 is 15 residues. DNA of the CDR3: TGTGCCAGCACCCGTCCGGGACAGGGGGATGAAAAACTGTTTTTT. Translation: CASTRPGQGDEKLFF.

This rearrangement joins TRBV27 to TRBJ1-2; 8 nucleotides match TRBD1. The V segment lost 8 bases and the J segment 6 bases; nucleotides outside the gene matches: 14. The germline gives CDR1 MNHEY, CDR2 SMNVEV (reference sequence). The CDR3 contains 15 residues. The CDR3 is CASAVATGGGNGYTF. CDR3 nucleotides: TGTGCCAGCGCCGTTGCCACAGGGGGAGGAAATGGCTACACCTTC.

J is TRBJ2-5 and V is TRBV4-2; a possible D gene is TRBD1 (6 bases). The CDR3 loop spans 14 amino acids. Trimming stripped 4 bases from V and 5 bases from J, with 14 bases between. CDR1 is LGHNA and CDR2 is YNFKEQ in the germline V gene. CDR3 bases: TGTGCCAGCAGCCCCCATGAGGGGGAGGAGACCCAGTACTTC. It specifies CASSPHEGEETQYF.

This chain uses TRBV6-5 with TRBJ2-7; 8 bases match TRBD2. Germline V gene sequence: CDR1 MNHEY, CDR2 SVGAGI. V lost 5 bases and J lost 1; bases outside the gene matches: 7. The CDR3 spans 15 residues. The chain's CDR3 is CASSRPGLGSYEQYF. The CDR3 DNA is TGTGCCAGCAGTCGCCCGGGACTAGGATCCTACGAGCAGTACTTC.

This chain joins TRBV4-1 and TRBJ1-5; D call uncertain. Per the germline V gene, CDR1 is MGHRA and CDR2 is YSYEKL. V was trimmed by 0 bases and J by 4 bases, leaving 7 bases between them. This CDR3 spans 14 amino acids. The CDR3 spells CASSQDTDNQPQHF. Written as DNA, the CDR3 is TGCGCCAGCAGCCAAGACACAGATAATCAGCCCCAGCATTTT.

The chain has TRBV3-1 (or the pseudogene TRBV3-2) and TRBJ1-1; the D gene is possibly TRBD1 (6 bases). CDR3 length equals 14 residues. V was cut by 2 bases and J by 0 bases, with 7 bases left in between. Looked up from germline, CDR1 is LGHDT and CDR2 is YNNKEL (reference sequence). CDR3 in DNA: TGTGCCAGCAGCCAAACAGGGTTGAACACTGAAGCTTTCTTT. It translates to CASSQTGLNTEAFF.

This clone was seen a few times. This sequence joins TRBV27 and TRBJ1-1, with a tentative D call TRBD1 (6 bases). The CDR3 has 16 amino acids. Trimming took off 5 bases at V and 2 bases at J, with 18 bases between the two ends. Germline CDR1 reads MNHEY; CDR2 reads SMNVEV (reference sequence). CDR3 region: CASSLHRVGLNTEAFF. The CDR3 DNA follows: TGTGCCAGCAGTCTCCACAGGGTTGGTCTAAACACTGAAGCTTTCTTT.

The CDR3 is CASSLGLLQPQHF. As DNA, the CDR3 is TGTGCCAGCAGCTTAGGGTTACTTCAGCCCCAGCATTTT. The V gene is TRBV7-2, the J gene TRBJ1-5; the D is unclear. In germline, CDR1 is SGHTA, CDR2 FQGNSA. This CDR3 is 13 amino acids long. V lost 1 base and J lost 6, with 7 bases in between.